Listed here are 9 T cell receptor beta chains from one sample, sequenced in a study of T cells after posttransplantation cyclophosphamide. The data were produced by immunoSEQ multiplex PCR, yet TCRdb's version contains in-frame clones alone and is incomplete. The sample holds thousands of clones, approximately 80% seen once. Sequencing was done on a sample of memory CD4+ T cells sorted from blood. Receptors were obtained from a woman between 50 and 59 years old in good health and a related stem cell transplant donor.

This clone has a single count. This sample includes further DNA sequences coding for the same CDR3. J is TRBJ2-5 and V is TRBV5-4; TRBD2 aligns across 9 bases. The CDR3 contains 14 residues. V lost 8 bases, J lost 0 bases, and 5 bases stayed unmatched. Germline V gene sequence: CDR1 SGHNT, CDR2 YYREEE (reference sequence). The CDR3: CASSLAGNQETQYF. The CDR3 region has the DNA TGTGCCAGTTCTCTAGCGGGGAACCAAGAGACCCAGTACTTC.

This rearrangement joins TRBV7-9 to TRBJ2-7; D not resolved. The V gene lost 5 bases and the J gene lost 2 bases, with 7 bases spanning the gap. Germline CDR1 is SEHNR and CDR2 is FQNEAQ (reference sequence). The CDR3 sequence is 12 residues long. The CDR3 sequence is CASSLQAYEQYF. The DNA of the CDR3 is TGTGCCAGCAGCCTCCAGGCCTACGAGCAGTACTTC. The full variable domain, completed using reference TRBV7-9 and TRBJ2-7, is DTGVSQNPRHKITKRGQNVTFRCDPISEHNRLYWYRQTLGQGPEFLTYFQNEAQLEKSRLLSDRFSAERPKGSFSTLEIQRTEQGDSAMYLCASSLQAYEQYFGPGTRLTVT.

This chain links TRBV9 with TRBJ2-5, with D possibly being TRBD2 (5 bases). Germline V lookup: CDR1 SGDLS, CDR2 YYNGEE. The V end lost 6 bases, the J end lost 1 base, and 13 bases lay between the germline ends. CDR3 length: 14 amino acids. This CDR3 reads CASTPGVSQETQYF. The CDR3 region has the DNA TGTGCCAGCACCCCCGGGGTAAGCCAAGAGACCCAGTACTTC.

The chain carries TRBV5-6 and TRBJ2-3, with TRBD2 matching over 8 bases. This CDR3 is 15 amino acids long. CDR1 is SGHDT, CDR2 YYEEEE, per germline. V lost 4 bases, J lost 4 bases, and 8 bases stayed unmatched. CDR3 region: CASSTQAGEADTQYF. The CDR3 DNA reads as TGTGCCAGCAGCACACAAGCGGGAGAAGCAGATACGCAGTATTTT.

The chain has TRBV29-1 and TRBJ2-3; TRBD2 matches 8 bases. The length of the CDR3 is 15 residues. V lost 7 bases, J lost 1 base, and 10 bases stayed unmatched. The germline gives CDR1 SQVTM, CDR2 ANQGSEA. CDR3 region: CSASGGGIRTDTQYF. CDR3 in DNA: TGCAGCGCATCCGGCGGGGGGATACGCACAGATACGCAGTATTTT.

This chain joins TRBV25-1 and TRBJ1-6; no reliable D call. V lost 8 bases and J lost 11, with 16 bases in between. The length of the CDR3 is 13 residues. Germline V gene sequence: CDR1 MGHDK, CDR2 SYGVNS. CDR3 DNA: TGTGCCAGCTCCACTGAGGGAACGACACCCCTCCACTTT. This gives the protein CASSTEGTTPLHF.

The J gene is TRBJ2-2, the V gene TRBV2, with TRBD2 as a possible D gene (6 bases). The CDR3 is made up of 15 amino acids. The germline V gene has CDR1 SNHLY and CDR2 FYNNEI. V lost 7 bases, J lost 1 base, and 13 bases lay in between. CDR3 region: CASTFTRGNTGELFF. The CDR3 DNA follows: TGTGCCAGCACATTCACGCGGGGGAACACCGGGGAGCTGTTTTTT. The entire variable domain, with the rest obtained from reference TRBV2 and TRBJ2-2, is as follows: EPEVTQTPSHQVTQMGQEVILRCVPISNHLYFYWYRQILGQKVEFLVSFYNNEISEKSEIFDDQFSVERPDGSNFTLKIRSTKLEDSAMYFCASTFTRGNTGELFFGEGSRLTVL.

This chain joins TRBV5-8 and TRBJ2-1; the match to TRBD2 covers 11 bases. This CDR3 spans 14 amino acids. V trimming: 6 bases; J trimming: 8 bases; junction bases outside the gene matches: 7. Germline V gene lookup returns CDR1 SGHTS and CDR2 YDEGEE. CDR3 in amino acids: CASITSGSSHEQFF. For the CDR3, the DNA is TGTGCCAGCATAACTAGCGGGAGTTCTCATGAGCAGTTCTTC.

The CDR3 spells CASSERRGGLELFF. For the CDR3, the DNA is TGTGCCAGCAGTGAAAGGAGGGGTGGATTGGAACTGTTTTTT. This chain uses TRBV28 with TRBJ1-4, with D possibly being TRBD1 (5 bases). This CDR3 spans 14 amino acids. Germline V lookup: CDR1 MDHEN, CDR2 SYDVKM. Trimming took off 5 bases at V and 12 bases at J, with 19 bases between the two ends.